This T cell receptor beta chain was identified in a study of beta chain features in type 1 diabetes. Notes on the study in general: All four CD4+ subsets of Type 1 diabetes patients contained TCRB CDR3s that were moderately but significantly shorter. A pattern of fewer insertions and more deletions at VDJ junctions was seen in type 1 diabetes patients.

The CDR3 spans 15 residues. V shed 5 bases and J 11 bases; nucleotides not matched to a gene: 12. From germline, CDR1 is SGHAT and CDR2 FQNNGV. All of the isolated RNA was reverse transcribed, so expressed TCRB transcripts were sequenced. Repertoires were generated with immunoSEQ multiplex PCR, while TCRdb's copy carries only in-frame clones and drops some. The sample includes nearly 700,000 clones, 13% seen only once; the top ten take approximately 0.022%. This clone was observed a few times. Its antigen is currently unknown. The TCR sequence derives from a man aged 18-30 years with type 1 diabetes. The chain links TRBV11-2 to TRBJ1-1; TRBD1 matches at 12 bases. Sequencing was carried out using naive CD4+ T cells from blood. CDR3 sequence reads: CASSPGTGGVGRAFF. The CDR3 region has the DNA TGTGCCAGCAGCCCCGGGACAGGGGGCGTGGGTAGGGCTTTCTTT.